Listed below are T cell receptor beta chains from one sample, sequenced in a study of human T cells and chemical hapten exposure. A single record per CDR3 protein comes from TCRdb applying MiXCR to the RACE reads. The data contain some 84,000 distinct CDR3 sequences, approximately 9% of them singletons. The specimen comprised whole blood, sampled in connection with sensitization to the hapten diphenylcyclopropenone (DPC). These receptors came from a man aged 35-49 years with alopecia areata. Some clones in this sample may be carry-over from other donors' samples. The CDR3 runs from the conserved cysteine through the conserved F or W. Each record gives: V gene, CDR3 protein.

>TRBV7-8
CASSLKEATYGYTF
>TRBV28
CASRPSGRGSTDTQYF
>TRBV7-9
CASSAGLAGGPTYNEQFF
>TRBV29-1
CSVKSGELFF
>TRBV29-1
CSVDRGEQFF
>TRBV11-2
CASSLGGAGLEDF
>TRBV9
CASSASGRAYNEQFF
>TRBV12-3/TRBV12-4
CASSPRQSTDTQYF
>TRBV20-1
CSAGRQFEQYF
>TRBV19
CASSIKKGQETQYF
>TRBV5-1
CASSLEVAREDSPLHF
>TRBV12-3/TRBV12-4
CASSLIRGDYGYTF
>TRBV6-2/TRBV6-3
CASSFRTGLSYEQYF
>TRBV27
CASSLFNSQPQHF
>TRBV7-6
CASSQKAGSGANVLTF
>TRBV9
CASSVGPGTDYEQYF
>TRBV4-2
CASSQGQGAGQPQHF
>TRBV6-2/TRBV6-3
CASSPSPVLTGELFF
>TRBV4-3
CASSQDIQVNTEAFF
>TRBV7-9
CASSLGQGEGYTF
>TRBV19
CASSGTTGASTDTQYF
>TRBV7-9
CASSVGPSGLSYNEQFF
>TRBV14
CASSQDLGSANYGYTF
>TRBV9
CASSVDRASGNTIYF
>TRBV12-3/TRBV12-4
CASSLGRRVREKLFF
>TRBV27
CASSFRGFGELFF
>TRBV30
CAWSGTGTDTQYF
>TRBV11-3
CASSFITSVLVRNEQFF
>TRBV12-3/TRBV12-4
CASSFWGVDTEAFF